The T cell receptor beta chain under discussion was sequenced for a study of T-cell reconstitution after alpha-beta-depleted transplantation in children. General study results and limits: There were some patients whose high TCRbeta diversity at day 60 came from surviving recipient T cells and thymic progenitors. Approximately two months post-transplant, alpha-beta T cells reportedly originated from several hundred expanded graft clones. When one year had passed after transplant, most T-cell counts and diversity came from newly produced T cells.

This clonotype was found a few times. No antigen is known for it. Molecular barcoding with unique molecular identifiers was used for the TCRbeta library. MiXCR, run by TCRdb on the PCR reads, gives a single entry per CDR3 protein. The sample records hundreds of thousands of distinct CDR3 sequences, 24% being singletons. Germline CDR1 and CDR2: DFQATT and SNEGSKA (reference sequence). The CDR3 extends over 15 amino acids. V was pared by 3 bases and J by 3 bases, with 8 bases of the junction left unmatched. The chain recombines TRBV20-1 with TRBJ1-5, with 7 positions matching TRBD1. The sequencing here drew on PBMCs, mostly from graft donor cells, taken 360 days after TCRalphabeta/CD19-depleted stem cell transplant. The clonotype was recovered from a female patient aged 2-10 years who had a stem cell transplant for congenital amegakaryocytic thrombocytopenia, so the T cells may come from the graft donor. This CDR3 reads CSASPDRTYNQPQHF. CDR3 in DNA: TGCAGTGCTAGCCCGGACAGGACCTACAATCAGCCCCAGCATTTT.